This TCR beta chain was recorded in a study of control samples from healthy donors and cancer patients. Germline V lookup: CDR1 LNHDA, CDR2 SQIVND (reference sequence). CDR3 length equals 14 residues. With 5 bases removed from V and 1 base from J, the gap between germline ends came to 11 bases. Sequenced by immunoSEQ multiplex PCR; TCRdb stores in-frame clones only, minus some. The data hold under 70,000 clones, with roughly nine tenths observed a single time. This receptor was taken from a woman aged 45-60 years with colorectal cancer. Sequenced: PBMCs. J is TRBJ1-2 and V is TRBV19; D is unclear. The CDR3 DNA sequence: TGTGCCAGTAGTCTGGAAACGGATAACTATGGCTACACCTTC. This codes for CASSLETDNYGYTF.